This record covers a single TCR beta chain. Antigen unknown. Trimming took 5 bases from V and 8 from J, leaving 16 bases between them. CDR1 is SGHAT and CDR2 is FQNNGV in the germline V gene. The CDR3 is 14 residues long. The entry originates in a study of T cell responses to AZD1222 COVID-19 vaccine. The method was immunoSEQ multiplex PCR; TCRdb's version includes in-frame clones alone and lacks a portion of them. The data show 250,000 to 300,000 clones, 90% to 95% seen once. Findings and caveats of the study: Among the donors, most were white British and more were female, and clonal diversity was possibly underestimated.

The chain couples TRBV11-2 to TRBJ2-1; maybe TRBD1 (6 bases). This material consisted of peripheral blood, taken 28 days after the second AZD1222 dose. The source is an adult who received the AZD1222 COVID-19 vaccine. This CDR3 reads CASSQTGNTHEQFF. The CDR3 DNA reads as TGTGCCAGCAGCCAAACAGGGAATACGCATGAGCAGTTCTTC.